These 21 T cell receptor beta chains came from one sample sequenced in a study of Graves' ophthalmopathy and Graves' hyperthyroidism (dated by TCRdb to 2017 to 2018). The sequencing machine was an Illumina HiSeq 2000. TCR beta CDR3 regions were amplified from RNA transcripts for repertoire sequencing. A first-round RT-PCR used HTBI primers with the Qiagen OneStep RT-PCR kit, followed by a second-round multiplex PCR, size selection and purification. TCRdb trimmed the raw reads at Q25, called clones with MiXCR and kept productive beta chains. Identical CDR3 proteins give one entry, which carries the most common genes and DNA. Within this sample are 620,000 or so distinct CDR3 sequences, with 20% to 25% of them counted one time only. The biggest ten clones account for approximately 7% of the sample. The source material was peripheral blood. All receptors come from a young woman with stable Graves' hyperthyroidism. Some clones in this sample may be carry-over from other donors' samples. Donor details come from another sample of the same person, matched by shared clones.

In DNA form, the CDR3 reads TGTGCCAGCAGTCCCCCAGGGGGCTACACTGAAGCTTTCTTT. It encodes CASSPPGGYTEAFF. The V gene is TRBV6-1, the J gene TRBJ1-1; 8 bases fit TRBD1. Germline lookup yields CDR1 MNHNS and CDR2 SASEGT. V was clipped by 5 bases and J by 3 bases; unmatched bases: 5. The CDR3 is 14 residues long.

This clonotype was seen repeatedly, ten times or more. CDR3 DNA: TGCAGTGCTAGCCCTAGACAGACTAGCAATCAGCCCCAGCATTTT. It is translated as CSASPRQTSNQPQHF. This chain joins TRBV20-1 and TRBJ1-5; TRBD1 might be the D (5 bases). The CDR3 is made up of 15 amino acids. Trimming stripped 3 bases from V and 0 bases from J, with 12 bases between. Germline V gives CDR1 DFQATT, CDR2 SNEGSKA (reference sequence).

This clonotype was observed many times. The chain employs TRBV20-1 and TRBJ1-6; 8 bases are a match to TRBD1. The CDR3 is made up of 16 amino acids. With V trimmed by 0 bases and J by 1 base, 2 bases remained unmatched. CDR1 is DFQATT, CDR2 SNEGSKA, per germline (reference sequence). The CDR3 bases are TGCAGTGCTAGAGATGGACAGGGTTCCTATAATTCACCCCTCCACTTT. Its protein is CSARDGQGSYNSPLHF.

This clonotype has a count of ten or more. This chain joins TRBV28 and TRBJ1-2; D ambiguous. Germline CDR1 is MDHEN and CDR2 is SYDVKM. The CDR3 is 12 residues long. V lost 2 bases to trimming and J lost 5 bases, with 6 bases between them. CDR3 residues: CASSLLGYGYTF. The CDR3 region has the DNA TGTGCCAGCAGTTTACTCGGGTATGGCTACACCTTC.

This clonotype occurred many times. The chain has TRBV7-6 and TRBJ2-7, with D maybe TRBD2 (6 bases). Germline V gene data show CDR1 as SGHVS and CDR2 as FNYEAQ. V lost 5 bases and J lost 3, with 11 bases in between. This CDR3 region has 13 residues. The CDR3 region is CASSRTSRYEQYF. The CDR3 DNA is TGTGCCAGCAGCCGTACTAGCCGCTACGAGCAGTACTTC.

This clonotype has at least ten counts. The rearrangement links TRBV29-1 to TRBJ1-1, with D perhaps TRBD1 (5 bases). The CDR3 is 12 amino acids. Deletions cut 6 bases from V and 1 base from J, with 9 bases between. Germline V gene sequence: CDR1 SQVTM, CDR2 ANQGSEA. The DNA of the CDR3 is TGCAGCGTCCAAGGACAGAACACTGAAGCTTTCTTT. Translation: CSVQGQNTEAFF.

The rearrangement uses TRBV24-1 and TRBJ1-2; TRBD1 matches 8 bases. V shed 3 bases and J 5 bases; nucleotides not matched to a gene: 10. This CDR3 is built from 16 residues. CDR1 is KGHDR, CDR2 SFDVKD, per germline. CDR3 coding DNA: TGTGCCACCAGTGATCCATACAGGACAGGGAAGTATGGCTACACCTTC. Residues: CATSDPYRTGKYGYTF.

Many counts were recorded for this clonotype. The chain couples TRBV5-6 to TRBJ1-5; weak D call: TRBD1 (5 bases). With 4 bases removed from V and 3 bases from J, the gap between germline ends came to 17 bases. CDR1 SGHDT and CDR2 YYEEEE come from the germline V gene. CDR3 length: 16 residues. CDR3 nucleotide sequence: TGTGCCAGCAGCCCTGACAGCACCTCAATCAATCAGCCCCAGCATTTT. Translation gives CASSPDSTSINQPQHF. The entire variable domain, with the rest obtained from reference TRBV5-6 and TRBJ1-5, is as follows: DAGVTQSPTHLIKTRGQQVTLRCSPKSGHDTVSWYQQALGQGPQFIFQYYEEEERQRGNFPDRFSGHQFPNYSSELNVNALLLGDSALYLCASSPDSTSINQPQHFGDGTRLSIL.

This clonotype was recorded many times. As DNA, the CDR3 is TGTGCCAGCAGTTACTCTAGCAGGGGCGGCAATCAGCCCCAGCATTTT. Protein sequence: CASSYSSRGGNQPQHF. The rearrangement joins TRBV6-5 to TRBJ1-5, with D perhaps matching TRBD1 (6 bases). The CDR3 is 16 amino acids. Germline V lookup: CDR1 MNHEY, CDR2 SVGAGI. Trimming took off 0 bases at V and 2 bases at J, with 11 bases between the two ends.

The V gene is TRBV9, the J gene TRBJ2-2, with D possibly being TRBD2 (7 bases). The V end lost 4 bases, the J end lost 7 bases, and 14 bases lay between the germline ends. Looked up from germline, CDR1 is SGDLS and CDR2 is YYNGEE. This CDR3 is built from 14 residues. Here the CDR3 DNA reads TGTGCCAGCAGCCACGGGGGGCTGGGCGGGGAGCTGTTTTTT. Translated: CASSHGGLGGELFF.

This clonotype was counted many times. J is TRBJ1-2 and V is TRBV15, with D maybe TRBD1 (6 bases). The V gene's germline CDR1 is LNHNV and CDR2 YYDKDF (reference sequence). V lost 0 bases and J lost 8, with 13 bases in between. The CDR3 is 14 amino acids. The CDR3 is CATSRDPVGGGYTF. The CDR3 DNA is TGTGCCACCAGCAGAGATCCAGTCGGGGGCGGCTACACCTTC.

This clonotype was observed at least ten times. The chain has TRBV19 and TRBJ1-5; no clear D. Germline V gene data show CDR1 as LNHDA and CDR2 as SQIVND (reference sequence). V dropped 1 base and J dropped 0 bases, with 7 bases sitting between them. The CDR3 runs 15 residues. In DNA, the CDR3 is TGTGCCAGTAGTATAGTCTGGGGTAGCAATCAGCCCCAGCATTTT. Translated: CASSIVWGSNQPQHF. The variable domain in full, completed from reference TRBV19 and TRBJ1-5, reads DGGITQSPKYLFRKEGQNVTLSCEQNLNHDAMYWYRQDPGQGLRLIYYSQIVNDFQKGDIAEGYSVSREKKESFPLTVTSAQKNPTAFYLCASSIVWGSNQPQHFGDGTRLSIL.

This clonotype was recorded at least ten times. The CDR3 DNA sequence: TGTGCCAGCAGCTTAGGGCGTAGGCGGGGGAGCTCCTACGAGCAGTACTTC. Amino acids: CASSLGRRRGSSYEQYF. V usage is TRBV7-2 and J usage is TRBJ2-7, with 7 bases fitting TRBD2. The length of the CDR3 is 17 residues. Germline CDR1 SGHTA, CDR2 FQGNSA. V lost 1 base, J lost 0 bases, and 9 bases stayed unmatched.

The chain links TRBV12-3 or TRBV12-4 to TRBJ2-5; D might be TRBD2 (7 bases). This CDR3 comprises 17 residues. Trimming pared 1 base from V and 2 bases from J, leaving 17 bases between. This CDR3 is CASSLGDAGDIQETQYF. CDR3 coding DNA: TGTGCCAGCAGTTTAGGAGATGCGGGGGACATACAAGAGACCCAGTACTTC.

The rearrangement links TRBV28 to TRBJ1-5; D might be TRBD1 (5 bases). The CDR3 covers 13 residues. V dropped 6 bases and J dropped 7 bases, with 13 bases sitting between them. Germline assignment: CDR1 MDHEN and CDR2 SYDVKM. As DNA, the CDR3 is TGTGCCAGCAGGGGGCCGACCAGGCAGCCCCAGCATTTT. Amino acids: CASRGPTRQPQHF. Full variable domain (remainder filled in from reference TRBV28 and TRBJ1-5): DVKVTQSSRYLVKRTGEKVFLECVQDMDHENMFWYRQDPGLGLRLIYFSYDVKMKEKGDIPEGYSVSREKKERFSLILESASTNQTSMYLCASRGPTRQPQHFGDGTRLSIL.

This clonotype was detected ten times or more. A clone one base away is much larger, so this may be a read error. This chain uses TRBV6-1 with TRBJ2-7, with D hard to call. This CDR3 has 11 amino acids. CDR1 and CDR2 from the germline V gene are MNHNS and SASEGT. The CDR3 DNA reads TGTGCCAGCTGTGAAGGGTACGAGCAGTACTTC. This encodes CASCEGYEQYF.

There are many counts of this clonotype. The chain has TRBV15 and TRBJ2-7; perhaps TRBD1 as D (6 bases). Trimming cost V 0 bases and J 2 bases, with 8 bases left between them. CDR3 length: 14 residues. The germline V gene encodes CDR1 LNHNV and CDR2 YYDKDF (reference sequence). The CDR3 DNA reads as TGTGCCACCAGCAGAGAAGGGGGAACCTACGAGCAGTACTTC. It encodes CATSREGGTYEQYF.

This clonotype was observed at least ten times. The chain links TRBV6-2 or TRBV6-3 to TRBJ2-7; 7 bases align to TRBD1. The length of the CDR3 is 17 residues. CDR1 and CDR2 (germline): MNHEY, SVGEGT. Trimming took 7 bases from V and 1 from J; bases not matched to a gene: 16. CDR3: CASTNRPTTGPSYEQYF. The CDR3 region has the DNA TGTGCCAGCACTAACAGGCCCACGACAGGGCCGTCCTACGAGCAGTACTTC.

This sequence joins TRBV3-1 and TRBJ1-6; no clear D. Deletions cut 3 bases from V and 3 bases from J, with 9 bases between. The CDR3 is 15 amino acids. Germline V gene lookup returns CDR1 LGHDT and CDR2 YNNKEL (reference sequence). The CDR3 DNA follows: TGTGCCAGCAGCCACAGGCAGAACTATAATTCACCCCTCCACTTT. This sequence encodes CASSHRQNYNSPLHF.

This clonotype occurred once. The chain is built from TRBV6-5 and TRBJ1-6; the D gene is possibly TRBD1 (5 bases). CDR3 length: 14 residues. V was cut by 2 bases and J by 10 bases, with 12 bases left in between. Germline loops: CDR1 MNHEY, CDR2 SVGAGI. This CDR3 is CASSYVAGRSPLHF. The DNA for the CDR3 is TGTGCCAGCAGTTACGTGGCAGGGAGGTCACCCCTCCACTTT.

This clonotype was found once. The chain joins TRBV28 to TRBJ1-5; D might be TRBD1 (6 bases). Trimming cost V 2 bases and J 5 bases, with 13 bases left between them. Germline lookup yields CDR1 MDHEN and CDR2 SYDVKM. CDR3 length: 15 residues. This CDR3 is CASSLIGTPDQPQHF. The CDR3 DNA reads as TGTGCCAGCAGTTTAATCGGGACACCTGATCAGCCCCAGCATTTT.